This entry features one TCR beta chain sequence. Distinct nucleotide sequences in the sample also encode this CDR3. V was pared by 5 bases and J by 5 bases, with 5 bases of the junction left unmatched. Germline CDR1 reads MDHEN; CDR2 reads SYDVKM. This CDR3 region has 14 residues. The source of the sample is a study of shared clonotypes between healthy human individuals. Assay used: immunoSEQ multiplex PCR; TCRdb lists only in-frame clones, some missing. The sample holds roughly 2.1 million clones, 93% seen once. It was CD45RO-negative cells, positively selected for CCR7, that made up naive CD8 cells, with terminally differentiated effector memory CD45RA+ cells excluded.

The sequencing input was naive CD8+ T cells from PBMCs. The TCR sequence derives from a man between 18 and 29 years old in good health. Some clones in this sample may be carry-over from other donors' samples. The chain carries TRBV28 and TRBJ2-2; 7 nucleotides match TRBD2. CDR3 protein: CASSPSGNTGELFF. The CDR3, as DNA: TGTGCCAGCAGTCCCAGCGGGAATACCGGGGAGCTGTTTTTT.